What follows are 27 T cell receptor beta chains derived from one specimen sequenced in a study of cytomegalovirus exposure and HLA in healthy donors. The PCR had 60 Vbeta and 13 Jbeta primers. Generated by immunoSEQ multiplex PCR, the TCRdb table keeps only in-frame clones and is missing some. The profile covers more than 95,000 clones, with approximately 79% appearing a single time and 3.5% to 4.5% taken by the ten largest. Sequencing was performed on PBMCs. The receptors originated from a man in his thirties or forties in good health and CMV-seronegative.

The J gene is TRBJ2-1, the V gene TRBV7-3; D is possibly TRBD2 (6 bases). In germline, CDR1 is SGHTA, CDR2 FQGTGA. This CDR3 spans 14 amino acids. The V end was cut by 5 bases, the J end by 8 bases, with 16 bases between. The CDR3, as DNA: TGTGCCAGCAGCGCACCCGGGACTCCGGATGAGCAGTTCTTC. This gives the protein CASSAPGTPDEQFF.

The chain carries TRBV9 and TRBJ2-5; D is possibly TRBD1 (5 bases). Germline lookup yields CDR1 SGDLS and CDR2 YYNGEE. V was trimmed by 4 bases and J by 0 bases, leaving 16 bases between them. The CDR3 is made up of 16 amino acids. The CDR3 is CASSRGGTLYQETQYF. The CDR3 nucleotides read TGTGCCAGCAGCAGGGGCGGCACCCTGTACCAAGAGACCCAGTACTTC.

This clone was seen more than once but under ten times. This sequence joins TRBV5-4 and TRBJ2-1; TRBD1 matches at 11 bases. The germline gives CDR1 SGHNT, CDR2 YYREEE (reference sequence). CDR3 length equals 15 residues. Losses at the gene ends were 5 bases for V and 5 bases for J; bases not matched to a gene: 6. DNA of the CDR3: TGTGCCAGCAGATGGGACAGGGGGGTCAACAATGAGCAGTTCTTC. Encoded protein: CASRWDRGVNNEQFF.

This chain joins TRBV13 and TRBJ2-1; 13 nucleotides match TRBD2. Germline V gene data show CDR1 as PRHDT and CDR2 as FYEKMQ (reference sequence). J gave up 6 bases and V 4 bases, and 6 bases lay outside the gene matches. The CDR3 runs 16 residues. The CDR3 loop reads CASSSGTSGTFNEQFF. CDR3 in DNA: TGTGCCAGCAGCTCCGGGACTAGCGGGACCTTCAATGAGCAGTTCTTC.

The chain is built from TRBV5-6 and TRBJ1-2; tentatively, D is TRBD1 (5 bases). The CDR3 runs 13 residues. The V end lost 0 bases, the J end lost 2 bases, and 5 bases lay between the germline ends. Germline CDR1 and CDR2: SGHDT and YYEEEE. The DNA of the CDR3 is TGTGCCAGCAGCTTGGGGGGCAACTATGGCTACACCTTC. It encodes CASSLGGNYGYTF.

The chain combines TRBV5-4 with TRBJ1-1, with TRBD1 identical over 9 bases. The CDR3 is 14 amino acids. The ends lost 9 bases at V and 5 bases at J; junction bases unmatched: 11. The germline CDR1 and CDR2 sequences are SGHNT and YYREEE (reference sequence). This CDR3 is CATQTNRGRTEAFF. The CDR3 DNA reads TGTGCCACCCAAACTAACAGGGGGCGGACTGAAGCTTTCTTT.

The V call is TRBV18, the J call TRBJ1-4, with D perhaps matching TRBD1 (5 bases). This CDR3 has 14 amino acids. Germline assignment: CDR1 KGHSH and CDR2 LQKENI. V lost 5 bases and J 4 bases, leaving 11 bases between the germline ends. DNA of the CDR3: TGTGCCAGCTCAGCGGGACGGATTAATGAAAAACTGTTTTTT. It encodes CASSAGRINEKLFF. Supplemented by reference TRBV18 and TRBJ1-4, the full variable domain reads NAGVMQNPRHLVRRRGQEARLRCSPMKGHSHVYWYRQLPEEGLKFMVYLQKENIIDESGMPKERFSAEFPKEGPSILRIQQVVRGDSAAYFCASSAGRINEKLFFGSGTQLSVL.

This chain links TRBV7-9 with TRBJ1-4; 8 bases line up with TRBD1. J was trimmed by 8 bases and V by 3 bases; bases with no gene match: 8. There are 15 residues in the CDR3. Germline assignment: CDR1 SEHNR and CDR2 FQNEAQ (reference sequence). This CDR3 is CASSLAGTGREKLFF. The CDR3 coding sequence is TGTGCCAGCAGCTTGGCCGGGACAGGAAGGGAAAAACTGTTTTTT.

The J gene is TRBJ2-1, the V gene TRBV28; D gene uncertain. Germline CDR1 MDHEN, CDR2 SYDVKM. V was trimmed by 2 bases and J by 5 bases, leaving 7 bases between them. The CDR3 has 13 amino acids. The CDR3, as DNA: TGTGCCAGCAGTTTAGTGCGGAACAATGAGCAGTTCTTC. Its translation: CASSLVRNNEQFF.

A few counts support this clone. CDR3 DNA: TGCAGCGTTGTCTCTGAGGCTGGCTACACCTTC. The encoded protein is CSVVSEAGYTF. The chain combines TRBV29-1 with TRBJ1-2; D gene uncertain. V was pared by 4 bases and J by 7 bases, with 10 bases between. This CDR3 region has 11 residues. Per the germline V gene, CDR1 is SQVTM and CDR2 is ANQGSEA.

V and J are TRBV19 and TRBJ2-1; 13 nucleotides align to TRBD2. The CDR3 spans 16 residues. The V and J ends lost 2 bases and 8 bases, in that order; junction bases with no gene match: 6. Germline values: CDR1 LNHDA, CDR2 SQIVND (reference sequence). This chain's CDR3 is CASSITSGGAFHEQFF. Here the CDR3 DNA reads TGTGCCAGTAGTATAACTAGCGGGGGGGCCTTTCATGAGCAGTTCTTC.

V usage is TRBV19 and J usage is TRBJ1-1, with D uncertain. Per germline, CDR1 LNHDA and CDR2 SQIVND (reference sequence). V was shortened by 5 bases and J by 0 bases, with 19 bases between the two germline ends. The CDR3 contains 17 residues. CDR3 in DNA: TGTGCCAGTAGTCCCCGTAGGCAGGTCCGAATGAACACTGAAGCTTTCTTT. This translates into CASSPRRQVRMNTEAFF.

The CDR3, as DNA: TGTGCCATCAGTGACATGGAGACCCAGTACTTC. Translating gives CAISDMETQYF. This rearrangement joins TRBV10-3 to TRBJ2-5; D is unresolved. The CDR3 contains 11 residues. The V end was cut by 3 bases, the J end by 5 bases, with 4 bases between. The germline gives CDR1 ENHRY, CDR2 SYGVKD.

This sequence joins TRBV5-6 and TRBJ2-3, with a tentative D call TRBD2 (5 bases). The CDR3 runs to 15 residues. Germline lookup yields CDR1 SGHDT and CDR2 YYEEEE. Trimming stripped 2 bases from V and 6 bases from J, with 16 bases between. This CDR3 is CASSLRSGPGDTQYF. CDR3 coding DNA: TGTGCCAGCAGCTTACGATCCGGCCCGGGGGATACGCAGTATTTT.

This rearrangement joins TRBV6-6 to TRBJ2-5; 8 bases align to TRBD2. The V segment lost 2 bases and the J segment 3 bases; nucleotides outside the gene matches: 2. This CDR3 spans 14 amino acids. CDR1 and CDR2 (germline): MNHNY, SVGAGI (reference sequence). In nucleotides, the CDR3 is TGTGCCAGCAGTTACCGGGGGGGGAAAGAGACCCAGTACTTC. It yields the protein CASSYRGGKETQYF.

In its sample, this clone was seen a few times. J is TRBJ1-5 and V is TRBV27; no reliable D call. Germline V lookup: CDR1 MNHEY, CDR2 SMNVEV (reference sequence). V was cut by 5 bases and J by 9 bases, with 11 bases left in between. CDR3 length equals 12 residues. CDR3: CASSPPGGPQHF. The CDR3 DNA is TGTGCCAGCAGTCCCCCCGGCGGGCCCCAGCATTTT.

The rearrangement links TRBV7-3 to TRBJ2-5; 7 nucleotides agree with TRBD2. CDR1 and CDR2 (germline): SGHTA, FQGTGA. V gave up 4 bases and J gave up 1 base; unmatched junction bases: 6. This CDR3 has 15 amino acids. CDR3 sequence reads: CASSSPQRGQETQYF. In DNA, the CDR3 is TGTGCCAGCAGCTCCCCCCAGCGGGGCCAAGAGACCCAGTACTTC.

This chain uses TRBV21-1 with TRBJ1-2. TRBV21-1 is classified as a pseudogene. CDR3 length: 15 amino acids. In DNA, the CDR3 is TGTGCCAGCAGCGAGCGGGGCGACAGGACCTATGGCTACACCTTC. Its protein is CASSERGDRTYGYTF.

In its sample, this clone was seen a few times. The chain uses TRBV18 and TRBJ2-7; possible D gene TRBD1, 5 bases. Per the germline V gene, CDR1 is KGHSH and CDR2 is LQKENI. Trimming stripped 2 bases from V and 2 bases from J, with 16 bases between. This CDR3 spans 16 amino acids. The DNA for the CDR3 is TGTGCCAGCTCACCAGTACCCCCCAGGGAAGCCTACGAGCAGTACTTC. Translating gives CASSPVPPREAYEQYF.

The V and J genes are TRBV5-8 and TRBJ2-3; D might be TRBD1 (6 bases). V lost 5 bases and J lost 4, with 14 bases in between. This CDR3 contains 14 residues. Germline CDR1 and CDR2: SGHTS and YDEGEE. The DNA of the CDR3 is TGTGCCAGCAGGCAGGGGCTTGTCGCAGATACGCAGTATTTT. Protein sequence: CASRQGLVADTQYF.

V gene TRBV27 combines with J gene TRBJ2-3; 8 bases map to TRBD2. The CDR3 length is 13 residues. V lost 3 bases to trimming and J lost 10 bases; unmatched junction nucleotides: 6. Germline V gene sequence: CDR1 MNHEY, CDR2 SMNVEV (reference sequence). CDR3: CASSFSGDRAQYF. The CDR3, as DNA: TGTGCCAGCAGTTTTAGCGGGGATCGAGCGCAGTATTTT.

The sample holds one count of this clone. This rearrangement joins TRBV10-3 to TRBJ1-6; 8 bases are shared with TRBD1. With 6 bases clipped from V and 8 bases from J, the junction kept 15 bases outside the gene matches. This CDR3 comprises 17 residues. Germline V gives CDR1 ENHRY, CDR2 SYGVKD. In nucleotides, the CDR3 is TGTGCCATCAGAGGGGCAGGGGGCCAAGCAGATTATTCACCCCTCCACTTT. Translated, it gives CAIRGAGGQADYSPLHF.

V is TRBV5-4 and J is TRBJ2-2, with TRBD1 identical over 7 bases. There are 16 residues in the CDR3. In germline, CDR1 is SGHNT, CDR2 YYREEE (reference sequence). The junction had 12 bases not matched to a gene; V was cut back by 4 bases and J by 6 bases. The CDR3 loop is CASSQPTGAFSGELFF. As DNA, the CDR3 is TGTGCCAGCAGCCAGCCCACAGGGGCTTTTTCCGGGGAGCTGTTTTTT.

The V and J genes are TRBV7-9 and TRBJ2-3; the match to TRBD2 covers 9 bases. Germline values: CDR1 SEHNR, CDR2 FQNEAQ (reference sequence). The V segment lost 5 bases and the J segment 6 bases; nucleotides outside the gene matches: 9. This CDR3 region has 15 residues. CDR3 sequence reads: CASSLGAGGRDTQYF. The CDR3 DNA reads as TGTGCCAGCAGCCTCGGGGCGGGGGGGCGGGATACGCAGTATTTT.

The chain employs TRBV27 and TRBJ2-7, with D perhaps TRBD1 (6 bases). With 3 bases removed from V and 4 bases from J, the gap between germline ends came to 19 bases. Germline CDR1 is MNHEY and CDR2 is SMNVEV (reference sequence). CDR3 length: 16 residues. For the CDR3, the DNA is TGTGCCAGCAGTTTTTCCACAGGGAGCCTCTTGTACGAGCAGTACTTC. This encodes CASSFSTGSLLYEQYF.

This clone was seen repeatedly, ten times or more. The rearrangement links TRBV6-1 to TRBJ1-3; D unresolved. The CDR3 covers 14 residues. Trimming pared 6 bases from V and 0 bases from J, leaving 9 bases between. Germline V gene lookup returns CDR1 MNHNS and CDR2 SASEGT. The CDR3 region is CASSRGLSGNTIYF. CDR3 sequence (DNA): TGTGCCAGCAGCCGGGGTCTCTCTGGAAACACCATATATTTT.

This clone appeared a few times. The chain's CDR3 is CASSTNRGPDPYEQYF. The CDR3 region has the DNA TGTGCCAGTAGTACAAACAGGGGTCCGGATCCCTACGAGCAGTACTTC. This rearrangement joins TRBV19 to TRBJ2-7; 7 nucleotides agree with TRBD1. After removal of 4 bases from V and 2 bases from J, the junction contained 11 bases not matched to a gene. This CDR3 spans 16 amino acids. Germline V CDR1 and CDR2: LNHDA, SQIVND (reference sequence).